The rows below give T cell receptor beta chains drawn from one sample of a study of T cell responses to AZD1222 COVID-19 vaccine. The assay was immunoSEQ multiplex PCR, and TCRdb's table has in-frame clones only and misses some. The table records 200,000 or so clones, 90% to 95% of them present only once. Specimen: peripheral blood, collected 28 days after the second AZD1222 dose. The source of these receptors is an adult who received the AZD1222 COVID-19 vaccine. CDR3s include the opening cysteine and the closing phenylalanine or tryptophan.

v_call: TRBV5-1
j_call: TRBJ2-1
cdr3_aa: CASSSPLRLAGRPSYNEQFF

v_call: TRBV28
j_call: TRBJ2-7
cdr3_aa: CASSLYPGRSYEQYF

v_call: TRBV7-6
j_call: TRBJ1-3
cdr3_aa: CASKKQNSGNTIYF

v_call: TRBV2
j_call: TRBJ1-2
cdr3_aa: CASSGRWGYTF

v_call: TRBV27
j_call: TRBJ1-6
cdr3_aa: CASSYSGQLGSPLHF

v_call: TRBV3-1/TRBV3-2
j_call: TRBJ2-4
cdr3_aa: CASSQGPGGHIQYF

v_call: TRBV19
j_call: TRBJ1-4
cdr3_aa: CASSLRDSDEKLFF

v_call: TRBV10-3
j_call: TRBJ2-3
cdr3_aa: CAISDTSKRGDTQYF

v_call: TRBV28
j_call: TRBJ2-2
cdr3_aa: CASSLPGGAGELFF

v_call: TRBV11-1
j_call: TRBJ2-2
cdr3_aa: CASSPPGGRFGGELFF

v_call: TRBV7-3
j_call: TRBJ1-1
cdr3_aa: CASSFSETGGRANTEAFF

v_call: TRBV25-1
j_call: TRBJ1-2
cdr3_aa: CASSLDRLYGYTF

v_call: TRBV13
j_call: TRBJ1-3
cdr3_aa: CASSSKYSGNTIYF

v_call: TRBV6-2/TRBV6-3
j_call: TRBJ1-1
cdr3_aa: CASSYGRNTEAFF

v_call: TRBV2
j_call: TRBJ1-2
cdr3_aa: CASNLALVPNTF

v_call: TRBV4-1
j_call: TRBJ1-1
cdr3_aa: CASRPLEGAVGEAFF

v_call: TRBV10-3
j_call: TRBJ1-1
cdr3_aa: CAISESGDNTEAFF

v_call: TRBV18
j_call: TRBJ1-3
cdr3_aa: CASSPIGRENGNTIYF

v_call: TRBV6-2/TRBV6-3
j_call: TRBJ1-5
cdr3_aa: CASSPGLSNQPQHF

v_call: TRBV3-1/TRBV3-2
j_call: TRBJ1-5
cdr3_aa: CASSQDGGGSNQPQHF

v_call: TRBV10-1
j_call: TRBJ1-1
cdr3_aa: CASSDERGEAFF

v_call: TRBV6-5
j_call: TRBJ2-2
cdr3_aa: CASTKAGNTGELFF

v_call: TRBV7-6
j_call: TRBJ2-7
cdr3_aa: CASSLGVRYEQYF

v_call: TRBV2
j_call: TRBJ1-1
cdr3_aa: CASSRPNTEAFF

v_call: TRBV28
j_call: TRBJ1-1
cdr3_aa: CASSLLGEMNTEAFF

v_call: TRBV7-9
j_call: TRBJ1-1
cdr3_aa: CASSLGRRDRGMNTEAFF

v_call: TRBV2
j_call: TRBJ2-1
cdr3_aa: CASTPLAQNEQFF

v_call: TRBV9
j_call: TRBJ1-2
cdr3_aa: CASTPRNLVAHGYTF

v_call: TRBV9
j_call: TRBJ2-7
cdr3_aa: CASSGTSGGYGEQYF

v_call: TRBV9
j_call: TRBJ2-1
cdr3_aa: CASSVGAGAYNEQFF

v_call: TRBV5-1
j_call: TRBJ1-4
cdr3_aa: CASSSVGPPEKLFF

v_call: TRBV29-1
j_call: TRBJ1-2
cdr3_aa: CSVDSLGQGKSYTF

v_call: TRBV27
j_call: TRBJ1-1
cdr3_aa: CASSLWGAVNTEAFF

v_call: TRBV6-5
j_call: TRBJ1-2
cdr3_aa: CASIARGTDYGYTF

v_call: TRBV5-1
j_call: TRBJ2-1
cdr3_aa: CASSSDRERAEQFF

v_call: TRBV6-6
j_call: TRBJ1-1
cdr3_aa: CASRTTGSPEAFF

v_call: TRBV28
j_call: TRBJ2-7
cdr3_aa: CASSSAAAGTGVREQYF

v_call: TRBV9
j_call: TRBJ2-2
cdr3_aa: CASSVAAISGQYATNTGELFF

v_call: TRBV18
j_call: TRBJ1-2
cdr3_aa: CASSPSGYGYTF

v_call: TRBV13
j_call: TRBJ2-7
cdr3_aa: CASSLGSTYEQYF

v_call: TRBV5-1
j_call: TRBJ1-6
cdr3_aa: CASSLRSQGENSPLHF

v_call: TRBV7-2
j_call: TRBJ1-1
cdr3_aa: CASSSQPNTEAFF

v_call: TRBV6-5
j_call: TRBJ2-5
cdr3_aa: CASRHQETQYF

v_call: TRBV7-7
j_call: TRBJ2-2
cdr3_aa: CASSSSRGTGELFF

v_call: TRBV7-9
j_call: TRBJ2-2
cdr3_aa: CASSGASGELFF

v_call: TRBV7-2
j_call: TRBJ2-7
cdr3_aa: CASSLGSYSYEQYF

v_call: TRBV7-9
j_call: TRBJ1-5
cdr3_aa: CASSSGQLNQPQHF

v_call: TRBV27
j_call: TRBJ1-5
cdr3_aa: CASSLEGSRQPQHF

v_call: TRBV9
j_call: TRBJ1-1
cdr3_aa: CASSVTGGNTEAFF